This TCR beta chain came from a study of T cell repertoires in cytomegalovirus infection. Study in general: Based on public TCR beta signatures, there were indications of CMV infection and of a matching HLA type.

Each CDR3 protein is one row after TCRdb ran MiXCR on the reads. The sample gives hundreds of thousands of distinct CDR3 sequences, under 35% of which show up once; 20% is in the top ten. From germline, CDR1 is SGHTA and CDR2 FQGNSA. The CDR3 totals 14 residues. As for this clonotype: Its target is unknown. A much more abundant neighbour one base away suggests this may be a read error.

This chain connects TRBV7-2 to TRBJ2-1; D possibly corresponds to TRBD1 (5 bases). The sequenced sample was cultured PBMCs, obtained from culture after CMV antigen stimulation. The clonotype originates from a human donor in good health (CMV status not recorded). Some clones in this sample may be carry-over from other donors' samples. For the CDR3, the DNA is TGTGCCAGCAGGCCCCCGACAGCCTACAATGACCAGTTCTTC. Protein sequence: CASRPPTAYNDQFF.